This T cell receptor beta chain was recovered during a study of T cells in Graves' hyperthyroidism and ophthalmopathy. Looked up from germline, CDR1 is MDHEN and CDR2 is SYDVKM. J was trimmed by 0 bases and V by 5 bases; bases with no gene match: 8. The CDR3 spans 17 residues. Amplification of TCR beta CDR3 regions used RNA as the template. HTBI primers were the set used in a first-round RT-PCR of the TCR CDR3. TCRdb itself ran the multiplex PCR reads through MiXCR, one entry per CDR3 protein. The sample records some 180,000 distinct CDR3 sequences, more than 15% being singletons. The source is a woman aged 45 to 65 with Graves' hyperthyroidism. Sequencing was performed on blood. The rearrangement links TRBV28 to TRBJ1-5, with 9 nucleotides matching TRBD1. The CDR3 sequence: CASSLPTGGYSNQPQHF. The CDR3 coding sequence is TGTGCCAGCAGTCTCCCCACAGGGGGCTATAGCAATCAGCCCCAGCATTTT. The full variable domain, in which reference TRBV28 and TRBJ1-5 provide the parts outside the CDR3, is DVKVTQSSRYLVKRTGEKVFLECVQDMDHENMFWYRQDPGLGLRLIYFSYDVKMKEKGDIPEGYSVSREKKERFSLILESASTNQTSMYLCASSLPTGGYSNQPQHFGDGTRLSIL.